The source of this T cell receptor beta chain is a study of Tregs in tolerant kidney transplant recipients. General observations from the study: Activated donor B cell expansion appeared to reveal the most relevant donor-specific TCRbeta repertoire.

Generated by immunoSEQ multiplex PCR, the TCRdb table keeps only in-frame clones and is missing some. The sample consists of roughly 250,000 clones, approximately 84% of them appearing once. About this clone itself: Its antigen is as yet unknown.

Source material: CD4+ T cells from blood. This sequence was found in a human donor in good health.

The CDR3: CASSQNHYNEQFF. As DNA, the CDR3 is TGTGCCAGCAGCCAGAACCATTACAATGAGCAGTTCTTC. The chain has TRBV14 and TRBJ2-1; D gene uncertain. This CDR3 is 13 amino acids long. With 3 bases removed from V and 4 bases from J, the gap between germline ends came to 7 bases. Per the germline V gene, CDR1 is SGHDN and CDR2 is FVKESK.